Listed below are T cell receptor beta chains from one sample, sequenced in a study of response to subunit inactivated influenza vaccine. TCRdb redid the calling of the RT-PCR reads with MiXCR, one entry per CDR3 protein. The sample shows around 500,000 distinct CDR3 sequences, over 9.5% of them seen only once. The source was PBMCs from blood, collected 40 to 50 days after vaccination. Every receptor here comes from a man in his fifties or sixties who received an inactivated influenza vaccine. Both conserved end residues are part of each CDR3. A D gene is named only where the DNA matches it firmly. Part of the rows lack a size; the others show once, few, many or a class for expanded clones.

V gene	clone size	D gene	J gene	CDR3 DNA	CDR3 protein
TRBV6-1	few	TRBD1	TRBJ2-1	TGTGCCAGCAGGCTGGGACAGGGGCAGGGCAATGAGCAGTTCTTC	CASRLGQGQGNEQFF
TRBV5-1	NA	NA	TRBJ2-7	TGCGCCAGCAGCTTACTTCACGGGACCGGGTACGAGCAGTACTTC	CASSLLHGTGYEQYF
TRBV12-3/TRBV12-4	NA	NA	TRBJ1-1	TGTGCCAGCACCTTTACACGGGCAATGGGCACTGAAGCTTTCTTT	CASTFTRAMGTEAFF
TRBV20-1	NA	NA	TRBJ2-3	TGCAGTGCTAAGACTAGAGGGACAGATACGCAGTATTTT	CSAKTRGTDTQYF
TRBV25-1	NA	NA	TRBJ1-5	TGTGCCAGCAGTGGCAGATTACAGGGACAGCCCCAGCATTTT	CASSGRLQGQPQHF
TRBV20-1	NA	TRBD1	TRBJ2-7	TGCAGTGCTAGAAAGGGACAGGGGGCTTATGAGCAGTACTTC	CSARKGQGAYEQYF
TRBV3-1	NA	NA	TRBJ1-4	TGTGCCAGCAGCCAACCAAATGAAAAACTGTTTTTT	CASSQPNEKLFF
TRBV28	NA	NA	TRBJ1-2	TGTGCCAGCACCCAACCCGTGGGCCGGGGGGGCTATGGCTACACCTTC	CASTQPVGRGGYGYTF
TRBV6-5	few	NA	TRBJ1-1	TGTGCCAGCAGTTACTCACGAGGGTTCAGCACTGAAGCTTTCTTT	CASSYSRGFSTEAFF
TRBV20-1	NA	NA	TRBJ1-2	TGCAGTGCTATTAGCTATAACTATGGCTACACCTTC	CSAISYNYGYTF
TRBV4-3	NA	NA	TRBJ2-7	TGCGCCAGCAGCCAAGATTTTCCCTGGAAGGGGGGAGCCTACGAGCAGTACTTC	CASSQDFPWKGGAYEQYF
TRBV13	many	NA	TRBJ1-1	TGTGCCAGCAGCTTAGGAGACAGGAAGAACACTGAAGCTTTCTTT	CASSLGDRKNTEAFF
TRBV2	NA	TRBD1	TRBJ2-6	TGTGCCAGCAGGGGGGCGCTGGGACAGGGTCTGACCAACGTCCTGACTTTC	CASRGALGQGLTNVLTF
TRBV5-1	NA	TRBD1	TRBJ2-1	TGCGCCAGCAGCCAAGACACAGGGGCCTACAATGAGCAGTTCTTC	CASSQDTGAYNEQFF
TRBV20-1	NA	NA	TRBJ2-3	TGCAGTGCTAGAGATGGGACCCTCCGCGCAGATACGCAGTATTTT	CSARDGTLRADTQYF
TRBV6-1	few	NA	TRBJ1-2	TGTGCCAGCAGTACCCCAGGGGTTGGAAATGGCTACACCTTC	CASSTPGVGNGYTF
TRBV7-9	many	NA	TRBJ1-2	TGTGCCAGCAAAGACTCGGGGGCCAGCTATGGCTACACCTTC	CASKDSGASYGYTF
TRBV12-3/TRBV12-4	NA	TRBD1	TRBJ1-1	TGTGCCAGCAGTTTATCAGGACAGGGCACTGAAGCTTTCTTT	CASSLSGQGTEAFF
TRBV12-3/TRBV12-4	NA	NA	TRBJ2-2	TGTGCCAGCAGTCCCCGCCGGGGTAACACCGGGGAGCTGTTTTTT	CASSPRRGNTGELFF
TRBV6-1	NA	NA	TRBJ1-1	TGTGCCAGCAGTGCACTCCGGGGGGAAACTGAAGCTTTCTTT	CASSALRGETEAFF
TRBV7-2	NA	NA	TRBJ2-5	TGTGCCAGCAGCTACGGCTGGGGTGTTCGAGAGACCCAGTACTTC	CASSYGWGVRETQYF
TRBV20-1	many	NA	TRBJ2-7	TGCAGTGCTAGCGGGCCAACGGGGGAGCAGTACTTC	CSASGPTGEQYF
TRBV12-3/TRBV12-4	NA	NA	TRBJ2-1	TGTGCCAGCAGTTTAATTCTGCCCCACAATGAGCAGTTCTTC	CASSLILPHNEQFF
TRBV12-3/TRBV12-4	NA	NA	TRBJ1-5	TGTGCCAGCAGTTTATTGGGGAGCAATCAGCCCCGGCATTTT	CASSLLGSNQPRHF
TRBV12-3/TRBV12-4	NA	NA	TRBJ1-6	TGTGCCAGCAGCTACCGGGGCCTCAATTCACCCCTCCACTTT	CASSYRGLNSPLHF
TRBV6-4	few	NA	TRBJ2-3	TGTGCCAGCAGTGACGGGGTGACAGATACGCAGTATTTT	CASSDGVTDTQYF
TRBV5-4	NA	NA	TRBJ2-5	TGTGCCAGCAGCGCTAGCTCGGGGGCGGAAGAGACCCAGTACTTC	CASSASSGAEETQYF
TRBV11-2	many	TRBD2	TRBJ2-2	TGTGCCAGCAGCTTAGACCGGGCGGGGGTGACCGGGGAGCTGTTTTTT	CASSLDRAGVTGELFF
TRBV5-1	NA	TRBD1	TRBJ2-6	TGCGCCAGCAGCACCTCAGGGGGCACTGGGGCCAACGTCCTGACTTTC	CASSTSGGTGANVLTF
TRBV25-1	few	TRBD1	TRBJ2-3	TGTGCCAGCACTGACAGGGTCAGCACAGATACGCAGTATTTT	CASTDRVSTDTQYF
TRBV29-1	NA	NA	TRBJ2-5	TGCAGCGTTGATGCGCGCGGGACACTTTGGGGGGAGACCCAGTACTTC	CSVDARGTLWGETQYF
TRBV20-1	NA	TRBD1	TRBJ2-7	TGCAATGCTAGGAATCCGGGACAGGTCTCGTACGAGCAGTACTTC	CNARNPGQVSYEQYF
TRBV5-6	few	TRBD1	TRBJ1-1	TGTGCCAGCAGCTATGGACAGGGTCGCGCTTTCTTT	CASSYGQGRAFF
TRBV11-2	NA	TRBD1	TRBJ2-3	TGTGCCAGCAGCCACCGGGACAGGGGCACAGATACGCGGTATTTT	CASSHRDRGTDTRYF
TRBV5-1	few	NA	TRBJ2-7	TGCGCCAGCAGCTCCGACAGTTCATTCGCCTACGAGCAGTACTTC	CASSSDSSFAYEQYF
TRBV20-1	NA	TRBD2	TRBJ2-5	TGCAGTGCAAAACTAGCGGGAGTACAAGAGACCCAGTACTTC	CSAKLAGVQETQYF
TRBV6-2/TRBV6-3	NA	TRBD1	TRBJ2-7	TGTGCCAGCAGTTCATGGACAGGGTACTACGAGCAGTACTTC	CASSSWTGYYEQYF
TRBV5-1	few	NA	TRBJ2-1	TGCGCCAGCAGCTTGGGGCTAGCAGTTGACAATGAGCAGTTCTTC	CASSLGLAVDNEQFF
TRBV27	few	NA	TRBJ2-7	TGTGCCAGCGGGACATTCTCCTACGAGCAGTACTTC	CASGTFSYEQYF
TRBV11-2	many	NA	TRBJ2-1	TGTGCCAGCATCCACGGGATGGACAATGAGCAGTTCTTC	CASIHGMDNEQFF
TRBV20-1	NA	NA	TRBJ2-2	TGCAGTGCTAGAGATCATGCGGGGATGAACACCGGGGAGCTGTTTTTT	CSARDHAGMNTGELFF
TRBV7-9	NA	NA	TRBJ1-1	TGTGCCAGCAGCTTAGCGACACACTCAAACACTGAAGCTTTCTTT	CASSLATHSNTEAFF
TRBV6-1	few	TRBD2	TRBJ2-1	TGTGCCAGCAGGTCGGGTTCTAGCGGGAAAAATGAGCAGTTCTTC	CASRSGSSGKNEQFF
TRBV6-4	few	NA	TRBJ2-7	TGTGCCAGCAGTGAGAGCTCAGGGGGGAGCTACGAGCAGTACTTC	CASSESSGGSYEQYF
TRBV7-9	NA	NA	TRBJ2-2	TGTGCCAGCAGCCCGGCGGGGTTCAACACCGGGGAGCTGTTTTTT	CASSPAGFNTGELFF
TRBV7-2	many	NA	TRBJ2-2	TGTGCCAGCAGCTTATGGGGAGAGCTGTTTTTT	CASSLWGELFF
TRBV7-8	NA	NA	TRBJ2-1	TGTGCCAGCAGCTTAGGGCCTATCAGGGCCGGCAATGAGCAGTTCTTC	CASSLGPIRAGNEQFF
TRBV5-6	NA	NA	TRBJ2-3	TGTGCCAGCAGCTTGACGGGCGTCGCTTTTACGAGGCCAGATACGCAGTTTTTT	CASSLTGVAFTRPDTQFF
TRBV5-1	NA	NA	TRBJ2-7	TGCGCCAGCAGCTTGGCCGGGGACCTCCTTTACGAGCAGTACTTC	CASSLAGDLLYEQYF
TRBV5-1	few	TRBD1	TRBJ1-5	TGCGCCAGCAGCCTTGGGACAGGGGGTGGGAATCAGCCCCAGCATTTT	CASSLGTGGGNQPQHF
TRBV4-3	NA	TRBD2	TRBJ2-7	TGCGCCAGCAGCCAAGAAGGCGCGACTAGCGGGAGCTACGAGCAGTACTTC	CASSQEGATSGSYEQYF
TRBV7-6	NA	NA	TRBJ1-5	TGTGCCAGCAGCCCCCTGGGGGCCAACAATCAGCCCCAGCATTTT	CASSPLGANNQPQHF
TRBV3-1	few	TRBD2	TRBJ2-1	TGTGCCAGCAGCCAAGGGGGACTAGCGGGAGCTTACAATGAGCAGTTCTTC	CASSQGGLAGAYNEQFF
TRBV9	NA	NA	TRBJ2-1	TGTGCCAGCAGCGACGGTCCGGTCCATGAGCAGTTCTTC	CASSDGPVHEQFF
TRBV4-3	many	NA	TRBJ2-7	TGCGCCAGCAGCCAAGGTGTAGGGGCCTACGAGCAGTACTTC	CASSQGVGAYEQYF